The next 5 T cell receptor beta chains were all read from a single sample in a study of beta chain features in type 1 diabetes. Since all of the isolated RNA was reverse transcribed, expressed TCRB transcripts were what got sequenced. Libraries were prepared by immunoSEQ multiplex PCR; TCRdb keeps only in-frame clonotypes and omits some of them. The sample has about 360,000 clones; around 12% are singletons. The sequencing sample was made of naive CD4+ T cells from blood. These receptors were taken from a man aged 18 to 35 in good health.

In its sample, this clone was seen a few times. The chain couples TRBV4-2 to TRBJ2-1; no firm D call. The CDR3 contains 13 residues. Looked up from germline, CDR1 is LGHNA and CDR2 is YNFKEQ. V was trimmed by 0 bases and J by 10 bases, leaving 10 bases between them. Here the CDR3 reads CASSQDSRGEQFF. CDR3 sequence (DNA): TGTGCCAGCAGCCAAGATTCGCGAGGCGAGCAGTTCTTC.

V and J are TRBV18 and TRBJ1-5, with D uncertain. Germline assignment: CDR1 KGHSH and CDR2 LQKENI. The CDR3 totals 13 residues. Deletions cut 5 bases from V and 4 bases from J, with 9 bases between. DNA of the CDR3: TGTGCCAGCTCATCAGGCGAGAATCAGCCCCAGCATTTT. This sequence encodes CASSSGENQPQHF.

The chain couples TRBV28 to TRBJ2-3, with D possibly TRBD2 on 6 matching bases. The CDR3 has 15 amino acids. In germline, CDR1 is MDHEN, CDR2 SYDVKM. The germline V and J ends were trimmed by 7 bases and 2 bases, with 16 bases remaining between them. The CDR3 DNA reads as TGTGCCAGCATATCGGCCGGGGGAGACACAGATACGCAGTATTTT. Amino acid sequence: CASISAGGDTDTQYF.

In this sample, this clone turned up a few times. V and J are TRBV30 and TRBJ1-6, with D hard to call. Deletions cut 3 bases from V and 8 bases from J, with 17 bases between. CDR3 length: 15 amino acids. CDR1 GTSNPN and CDR2 SVGIG come from the germline V gene (reference sequence). The CDR3 here is CAWRKGNTRDSPLHF. The CDR3, as DNA: TGTGCCTGGAGAAAGGGAAACACGAGGGATTCACCCCTCCACTTT.

This sequence joins TRBV27 and TRBJ1-5; no firm D call. The V gene lost 5 bases and the J gene lost 4 bases, with 9 bases spanning the gap. The CDR3 loop spans 13 amino acids. Germline V CDR1 and CDR2: MNHEY, SMNVEV (reference sequence). This chain's CDR3 is CASSLHKNQPQHF. DNA for the CDR3: TGTGCCAGCAGTCTCCACAAGAATCAGCCCCAGCATTTT.